The 3 T cell receptor beta chains reported below all come from one sample, sequenced in a study of Graves' ophthalmopathy and Graves' hyperthyroidism. RNA transcripts served as template for amplifying TCR beta CDR3 sequences. An initial RT-PCR round employing HTBI primers preceded a second-round multiplex PCR. TCRdb reanalysed the multiplex PCR reads using MiXCR and keeps one entry per CDR3 protein. Among about 700,000 distinct CDR3 sequences listed, roughly 41% were seen once. Sample: peripheral blood. The receptors here all came from an adult man with Graves' ophthalmopathy.

To note about this clonotype: A much larger clone is a single base away; this may be a read error. The chain employs TRBV20-1 and TRBJ1-4; D gene uncertain. The CDR3 length is 10 residues. V was cut by 7 bases and J by 10 bases, with 10 bases left in between. Germline V lookup: CDR1 DFQATT, CDR2 SNEGSKA (reference sequence). In DNA, the CDR3 is TGCAGTGTTAGTCCTCGAAAACTGTTTTTT. It codes for CSVSPRKLFF.

The V gene is TRBV10-3, the J gene TRBJ2-5; D might be TRBD1 or TRBD2, each matching 5 bases. The CDR3 length is 12 residues. The V gene's germline CDR1 is ENHRY and CDR2 SYGVKD. Trimming stripped 10 bases from V and 5 bases from J, with 14 bases between. The CDR3 nucleotides read TGTGCCACCGGGGACGGTGAGGAGACCCAGTACTTC. Its translation is CATGDGEETQYF.

This chain joins TRBV7-6 and TRBJ2-7, with D uncertain. The CDR3 consists of 14 residues. Germline CDR1 SGHVS, CDR2 FNYEAQ. The V and J ends lost 5 bases and 0 bases respectively, with 11 bases between them. The CDR3 sequence: CASSQVSTSYEQYF. The CDR3 coding sequence is TGTGCCAGCAGCCAAGTCAGTACCTCCTACGAGCAGTACTTC.